The rows below give T cell receptor beta chains drawn from one sample of a study of T cell changes during pregnancy in multiple sclerosis. Produced via immunoSEQ multiplex PCR; TCRdb's table is partial and in-frame only. The sample lists some 40,000 clones, about 90% occurring once. The sequencing used peripheral blood, collected in the second trimester of pregnancy. Source of these receptors: a female donor in good health, enrolled as a control in a pregnancy study. The CDR3 runs from the conserved cysteine through the conserved F or W. D genes are given only for firm matches. Clone size is given for some rows only: seen once, a few or many times, or a class if the clone is expanded.

>TRBJ1-1|NA|TRBV27|TRBD1|14
TGTGCCAGCAGTCCTCAGGGGGCGCCCACTGAAGCTTTCTTT
CASSPQGAPTEAFF
>TRBJ1-4|NA|TRBV7-8|TRBD1|15
TGTGCCAGCAGCCCACAGGGGAGGTTAGGTGAAAAACTGTTTTTT
CASSPQGRLGEKLFF
>TRBJ1-1|NA|TRBV6-6|TRBD1|15
TGTGCCAGCAGTCCCAGGAAAGGACAGGAACTTGAAGCTTTCTTT
CASSPRKGQELEAFF
>TRBJ1-2|NA|TRBV28|TRBD1|13
TGTGCCAGCAGTTTTAGGGGGCAGTATGGCTACACCTTC
CASSFRGQYGYTF
>TRBJ1-2|NA|TRBV7-9|NA|12
TGTGCCAGCAGCTCCAGGGTGGAAGGCTACACCTTC
CASSSRVEGYTF
>TRBJ2-3|NA|TRBV7-2|TRBD2|17
TGTGCCAGCAGCTTGTCTGGCGGACTAGCGGGCGGGGGTACGCAGTATTTT
CASSLSGGLAGGGTQYF
>TRBJ2-3|NA|TRBV10-3|NA|13
TGTGCCATCGGGGCGGGGAGCACAGATACGCAGTATTTT
CAIGAGSTDTQYF
>TRBJ1-1|NA|TRBV7-9|NA|13
TGTGCCAGCAGCTTAGTAGGGGTCACTGAAGCTTTCTTT
CASSLVGVTEAFF
>TRBJ2-1|NA|TRBV10-3|NA|15
TGTGCCATCAGTGAGGGGGGGATCCAGGGAAATGAGCAGTTCTTC
CAISEGGIQGNEQFF
>TRBJ2-5|NA|TRBV10-2|NA|13
TGCGCCAGCAGTAAACAGCTTAAAGAGACCCAGTACTTC
CASSKQLKETQYF
>TRBJ2-7|NA|TRBV7-8|NA|13
TGTGCCAGCAACAAAGGGCCGGAGGACGAGCAGTACTTC
CASNKGPEDEQYF
>TRBJ1-4|NA|TRBV30|NA|13
TGTGCCTGGGCGGGGCAGGCGGGAGAAAAACTGTTTTTT
CAWAGQAGEKLFF
>TRBJ2-5|NA|TRBV29-1|NA|12
TGCAGCGTTGATTTCCAGGGTGGGACCCAGTACTTC
CSVDFQGGTQYF
>TRBJ2-2|NA|TRBV7-2|TRBD1|15
TGTGCCAGCAGCCCGGACAGGGGCGGTGCCGGGGAGCTGTTTTTT
CASSPDRGGAGELFF
>TRBJ1-2|NA|TRBV19|NA|14
TGTGCCAGTAGTATAAGAGGCAGGGACTATGGCTACACCTTC
CASSIRGRDYGYTF
>TRBJ2-3|NA|TRBV6-6|TRBD2|15
TGTGCCAGCAGCCCTGGACTAGCGGGAGGAGATACGCAGTATTTT
CASSPGLAGGDTQYF
>TRBJ2-1|NA|TRBV2|NA|12
TGTGCCGCCCAGCAGGTATACAATGAGCAGTTCTTC
CAAQQVYNEQFF
>TRBJ2-2|NA|TRBV29-1|TRBD1|16
TGCAGCGTTGAAGATCATCAGACAGGGATGGCCGGGGAGCTGTTTTTT
CSVEDHQTGMAGELFF
>TRBJ1-2|NA|TRBV15|TRBD1|15
TGTGCCACCAGCAGAGATAAGGGACAGGGTGGAGGCTACACCTTC
CATSRDKGQGGGYTF
>TRBJ1-2|once|TRBV6-1|NA|15
TGTGCCAGCAGTGAAGAAATGGCAAGGGGTTATGGCTACACCTTC
CASSEEMARGYGYTF
>TRBJ1-3|NA|TRBV4-2|NA|16
TGTGCCAGCAGCCAAGAGGGGGAGGGCTCTGGAAACACCATATATTTT
CASSQEGEGSGNTIYF
>TRBJ1-1|medium-sized|TRBV10-3|TRBD1|15
TGTGCCATCAGCCGACGACAGGGAAGGAACACTGAAGCTTTCTTT
CAISRRQGRNTEAFF
>TRBJ2-7|NA|TRBV5-6|TRBD1|17
TGTGCCAGCAGCTCCAGCACAGGGCAGGGGGCTCGGTACGAGCAGTACTTC
CASSSSTGQGARYEQYF
>TRBJ2-5|NA|TRBV5-4|NA|17
TGTGCCAGCAGCTTGGTGGGCGGCGGGATGAACCAAGAGACCCAGTACTTC
CASSLVGGGMNQETQYF
>TRBJ1-3|NA|TRBV25-1|TRBD1|17
TGTGCCAGCAGTTTTCAGGGGACAGGGTCGTATGGAAACACCATATATTTT
CASSFQGTGSYGNTIYF
>TRBJ1-1|once|TRBV4-1|NA|14
TGCGCCAGCAGCCGTAGTCCGGGGGACACTGAAGCTTTCTTT
CASSRSPGDTEAFF
>TRBJ2-1|NA|TRBV29-1|TRBD2|17
TGCAGCGTCCCCGGGACAGGGTGGCTAGCGGGAGGGGGGGAGCAGTTCTTC
CSVPGTGWLAGGGEQFF
>TRBJ1-1|NA|TRBV27|TRBD1|14
TGTGCCAGCAGTCCGGACAGGGGGCGAACTGAAGCTTTCTTT
CASSPDRGRTEAFF
>TRBJ2-1|once|TRBV19|NA|16
TGTGCCAGTAGTATCGGTTGGAGCGGGCCCAACAATGAGCAGTTCTTC
CASSIGWSGPNNEQFF
>TRBJ1-5|NA|TRBV7-6|NA|12
TGTGCCAGCAGCTTATTGGGCAGGCCCCCGCATTTT
CASSLLGRPPHF
>TRBJ1-4|NA|TRBV11-2|NA|13
TGTGCCAGCAGCCCCGGGACTAACGAAAAACTGTTTTTT
CASSPGTNEKLFF
>TRBJ1-1|NA|TRBV19|TRBD1|15
TGTGCCACCAAAGGGGCCCAGGGGGTGGACACTGAAGCTTTCTTT
CATKGAQGVDTEAFF
>TRBJ2-7|NA|TRBV10-3|NA|11
TGTGCCATCAGTAAGGGGTACGAGCAGTACTTC
CAISKGYEQYF
>TRBJ2-3|few|TRBV5-5|TRBD2|15
TGTGCCAGCAGTCCTAGCGGGGGGATCACAGATACGCAGTATTTT
CASSPSGGITDTQYF
>TRBJ2-7|NA|TRBV7-6|TRBD2|16
TGTGCCAGCAGCCCCCTGGTTAGCGGGGGATCCTACGAGCAGTACTTC
CASSPLVSGGSYEQYF
>TRBJ2-7|NA|TRBV5-6|NA|12
TGTGCCAGCAGCTTGAAAAACCTCGCGCCGTACTTC
CASSLKNLAPYF
>TRBJ2-5|NA|TRBV4-3|TRBD2|15
TGCGCCAGCAGCCAAGAAGCTAGCGGGATAGAGACCCAGTACTTC
CASSQEASGIETQYF
>TRBJ1-1|NA|TRBV30|NA|13
TGTGCCTGGCGCCGACAGGCGAACACTGAAGCTTTCTTT
CAWRRQANTEAFF
>TRBJ2-7|once|TRBV19|NA|12
TGTGCCAGTAGCCCGCAGCACGGGGAGCAGTACTTC
CASSPQHGEQYF
>TRBJ1-1|NA|TRBV10-1|NA|13
TGCGCCAGCAGCGTCAGGACTGACACTGAAGCTTTCTTT
CASSVRTDTEAFF
>TRBJ2-7|NA|TRBV7-8|NA|13
TGTGCCCCCAAATGCGGACAGTTCTACGAGCAGTACTTC
CAPKCGQFYEQYF
>TRBJ1-1|NA|TRBV25-1|NA|13
TGTGCCAGCAAAAGAGGCGGGAACACTGAAGCTTTCTTT
CASKRGGNTEAFF
>TRBJ2-3|NA|TRBV6-1|NA|15
TGTGCCAGCAGCCAGATTCGGGGGATTACAGATACGCAGTATTTT
CASSQIRGITDTQYF
>TRBJ1-5|NA|TRBV19|TRBD1|17
TGTGCCAGTAGACCCCGGGCGTGGGACAGGGGTAATCAGCCCCAGCATTTT
CASRPRAWDRGNQPQHF
>TRBJ2-2|NA|TRBV6-6|TRBD2|15
TGTGCCAGCAGTTACTGGTCGGGGGGCACCGGGGAGCTGTTTTTT
CASSYWSGGTGELFF
>TRBJ1-2|NA|TRBV29-1|NA|13
TGCAGCGTTGAGTCGGAGGGCACCCATGGCTACACCTTC
CSVESEGTHGYTF
>TRBJ1-2|NA|TRBV29-1|TRBD1|12
TGCAGCGTCCCCGAGGGGGCGGATGGCTACACCTTC
CSVPEGADGYTF
>TRBJ2-5|NA|TRBV5-6|TRBD2|15
TGTGCCAGCAGCTTAGCGGGAGTAAGAGGAGAGACCCAGTACTTC
CASSLAGVRGETQYF
>TRBJ2-1|NA|TRBV7-2|TRBD2|13
TGTGCCAGTTCGGGAGGTTCCTACAATGAGCAGTTCTTC
CASSGGSYNEQFF
>TRBJ1-1|NA|TRBV5-8|NA|16
TGTGCCAGCAGCTTCGGGGTATCGGTTATGAACACTGAAGCTTTCTTT
CASSFGVSVMNTEAFF
>TRBJ2-3|NA|TRBV7-2|NA|11
TGTGCCAGCACCCGCCAGGATACGCAGTATTTT
CASTRQDTQYF